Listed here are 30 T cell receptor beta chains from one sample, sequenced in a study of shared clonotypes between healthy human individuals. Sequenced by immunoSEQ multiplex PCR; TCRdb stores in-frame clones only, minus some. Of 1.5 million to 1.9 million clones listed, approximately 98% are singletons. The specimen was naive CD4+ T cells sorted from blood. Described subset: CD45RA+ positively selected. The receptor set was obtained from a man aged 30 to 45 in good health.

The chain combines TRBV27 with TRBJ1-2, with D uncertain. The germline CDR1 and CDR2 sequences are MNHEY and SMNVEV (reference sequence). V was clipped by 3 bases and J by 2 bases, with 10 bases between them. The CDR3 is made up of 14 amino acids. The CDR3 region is CASSLVPWNYGYTF. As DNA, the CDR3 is TGTGCCAGCAGTTTGGTTCCCTGGAACTATGGCTACACCTTC.

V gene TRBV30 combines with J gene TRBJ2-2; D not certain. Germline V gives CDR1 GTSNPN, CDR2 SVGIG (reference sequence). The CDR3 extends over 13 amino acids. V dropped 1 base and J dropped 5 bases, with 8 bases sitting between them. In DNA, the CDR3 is TGTGCCTGGAGTGAGTCGTTAACCGGGGAGCTGTTTTTT. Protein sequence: CAWSESLTGELFF.

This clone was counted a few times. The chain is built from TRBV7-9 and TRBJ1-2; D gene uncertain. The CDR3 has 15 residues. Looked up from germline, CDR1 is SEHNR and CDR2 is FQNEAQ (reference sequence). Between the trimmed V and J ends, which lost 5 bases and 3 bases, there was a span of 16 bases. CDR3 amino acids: CASSPKEGRDYGYTF. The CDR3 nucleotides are TGTGCCAGCAGCCCGAAGGAGGGAAGGGACTATGGCTACACCTTC.

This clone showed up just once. The CDR3 DNA sequence: TGTGCTAGTGGGTATGGGGAGACCCAGTACTTC. Protein: CASGYGETQYF. The V gene is TRBV12-5, the J gene TRBJ2-5, with D hard to call. CDR1 and CDR2 from the germline V gene are LGHNT and FRNRAP. The CDR3 totals 11 residues. The V gene lost 6 bases and the J gene lost 5 bases, with 7 bases spanning the gap.

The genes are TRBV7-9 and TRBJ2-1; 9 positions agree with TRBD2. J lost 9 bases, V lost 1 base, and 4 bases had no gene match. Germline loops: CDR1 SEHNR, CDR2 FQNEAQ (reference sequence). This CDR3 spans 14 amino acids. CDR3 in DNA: TGTGCCAGCAGCTTAGGGTCTAGCGGGGTTGAGCAGTTCTTC. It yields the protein CASSLGSSGVEQFF.

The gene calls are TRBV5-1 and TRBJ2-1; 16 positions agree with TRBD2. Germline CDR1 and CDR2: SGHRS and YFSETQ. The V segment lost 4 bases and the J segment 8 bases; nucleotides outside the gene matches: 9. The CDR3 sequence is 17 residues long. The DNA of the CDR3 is TGCGCCAGCAGCACCCCCGGCGGGACTAGCGGGAGGGATGAGCAGTTCTTC. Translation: CASSTPGGTSGRDEQFF.

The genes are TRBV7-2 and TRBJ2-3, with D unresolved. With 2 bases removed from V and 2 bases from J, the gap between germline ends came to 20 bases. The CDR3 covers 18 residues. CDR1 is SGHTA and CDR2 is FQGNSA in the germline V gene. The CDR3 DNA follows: TGTGCCAGCAGCTTACCCACCTTGGGCCGGAGAGACACAGATACGCAGTATTTT. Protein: CASSLPTLGRRDTDTQYF.

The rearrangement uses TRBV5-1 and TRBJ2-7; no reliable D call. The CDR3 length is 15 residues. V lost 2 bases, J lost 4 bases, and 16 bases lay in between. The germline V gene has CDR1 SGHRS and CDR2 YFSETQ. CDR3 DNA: TGCGCCAGCAGCTTCTCGACCGGTGTGGGGTACGAGCAGTACTTC. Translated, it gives CASSFSTGVGYEQYF. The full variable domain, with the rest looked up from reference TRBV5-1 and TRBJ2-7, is KAGVTQTPRYLIKTRGQQVTLSCSPISGHRSVSWYQQTPGQGLQFLFEYFSETQRNKGNFPGRFSGRQFSNSRSEMNVSTLELGDSALYLCASSFSTGVGYEQYFGPGTRLTVT.

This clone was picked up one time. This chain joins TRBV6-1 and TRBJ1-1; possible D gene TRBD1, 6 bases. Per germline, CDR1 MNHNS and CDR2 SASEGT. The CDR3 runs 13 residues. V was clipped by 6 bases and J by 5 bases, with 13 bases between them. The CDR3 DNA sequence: TGTGCCAGCAGACTGACAGGACGGACTGAAGCTTTCTTT. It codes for CASRLTGRTEAFF.

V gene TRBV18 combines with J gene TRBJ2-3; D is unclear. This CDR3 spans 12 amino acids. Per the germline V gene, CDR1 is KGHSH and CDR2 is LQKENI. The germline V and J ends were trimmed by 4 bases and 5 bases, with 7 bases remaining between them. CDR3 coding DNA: TGTGCCAGCTCACAGACGGAAGATACGCAGTATTTT. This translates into CASSQTEDTQYF.

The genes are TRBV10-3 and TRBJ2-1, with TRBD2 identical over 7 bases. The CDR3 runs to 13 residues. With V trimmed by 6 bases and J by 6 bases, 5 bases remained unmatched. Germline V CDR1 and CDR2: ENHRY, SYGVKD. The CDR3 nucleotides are TGTGCCATCAGCCGGGAGGACCTCAATGAGCAGTTCTTC. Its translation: CAISREDLNEQFF.

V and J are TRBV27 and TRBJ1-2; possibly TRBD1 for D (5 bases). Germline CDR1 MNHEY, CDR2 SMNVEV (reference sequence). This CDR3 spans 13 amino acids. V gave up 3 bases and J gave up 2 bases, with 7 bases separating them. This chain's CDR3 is CASSFPGNYGYTF. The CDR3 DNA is TGTGCCAGCAGTTTCCCAGGGAACTATGGCTACACCTTC.

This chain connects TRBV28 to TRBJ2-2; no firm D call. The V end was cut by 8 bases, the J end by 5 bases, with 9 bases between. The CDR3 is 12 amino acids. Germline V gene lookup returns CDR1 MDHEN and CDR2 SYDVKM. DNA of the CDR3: TGTGCCAGCCGTTCCTTAACCGGGGAGCTGTTTTTT. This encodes CASRSLTGELFF.

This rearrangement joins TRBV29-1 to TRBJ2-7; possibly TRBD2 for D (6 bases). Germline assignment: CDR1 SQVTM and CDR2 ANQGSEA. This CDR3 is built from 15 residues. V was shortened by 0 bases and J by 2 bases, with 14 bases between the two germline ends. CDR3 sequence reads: CSVEETTRGAYEQYF. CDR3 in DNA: TGCAGCGTTGAAGAGACGACGCGGGGAGCCTACGAGCAGTACTTC.

CDR3 in amino acids: CASSVVSGQSSWAFF. CDR3 DNA: TGTGCCAGCAGCGTAGTTTCGGGACAGTCGTCGTGGGCTTTCTTT. The rearrangement links TRBV9 to TRBJ1-1; TRBD1 matches 7 bases. The ends lost 0 bases at V and 11 bases at J; junction bases unmatched: 13. Germline V gene data show CDR1 as SGDLS and CDR2 as YYNGEE. This CDR3 has 15 residues.

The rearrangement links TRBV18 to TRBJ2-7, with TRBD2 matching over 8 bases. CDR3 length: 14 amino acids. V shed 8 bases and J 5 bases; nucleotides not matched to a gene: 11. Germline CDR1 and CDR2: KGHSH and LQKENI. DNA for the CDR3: TGTGCCAGCACCCCGGGACTAGGACCTGACGAGCAGTACTTC. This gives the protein CASTPGLGPDEQYF.

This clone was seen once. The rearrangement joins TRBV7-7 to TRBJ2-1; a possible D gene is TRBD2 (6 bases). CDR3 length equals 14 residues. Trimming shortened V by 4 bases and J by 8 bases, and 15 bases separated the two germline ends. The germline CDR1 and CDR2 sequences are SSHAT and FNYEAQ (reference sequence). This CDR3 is CASSWGTGDHEQFF. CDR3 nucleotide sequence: TGTGCCAGCAGCTGGGGGACTGGGGATCATGAGCAGTTCTTC.

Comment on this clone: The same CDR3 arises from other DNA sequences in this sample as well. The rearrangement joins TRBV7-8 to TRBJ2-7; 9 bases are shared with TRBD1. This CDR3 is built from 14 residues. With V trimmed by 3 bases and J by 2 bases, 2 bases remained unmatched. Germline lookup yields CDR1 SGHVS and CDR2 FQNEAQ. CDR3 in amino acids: CASSLRTGAYEQYF. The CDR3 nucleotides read TGTGCCAGCAGCTTGAGGACAGGGGCCTACGAGCAGTACTTC. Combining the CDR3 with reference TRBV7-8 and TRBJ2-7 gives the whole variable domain GAGVSQSPRYKVAKRGQDVALRCDPISGHVSLFWYQQALGQGPEFLTYFQNEAQLDKSGLPSDRFFAERPEGSVSTLKIQRTQQEDSAVYLCASSLRTGAYEQYFGPGTRLTVT.

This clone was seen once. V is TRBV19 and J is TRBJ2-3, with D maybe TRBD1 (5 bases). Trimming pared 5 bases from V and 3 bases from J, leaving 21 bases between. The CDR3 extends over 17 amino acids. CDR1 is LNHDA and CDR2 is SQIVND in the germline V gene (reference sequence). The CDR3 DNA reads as TGTGCCAGTAGTTTAGGCGCAGCGCAGGGAAGAACAGATACGCAGTATTTT. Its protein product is CASSLGAAQGRTDTQYF.

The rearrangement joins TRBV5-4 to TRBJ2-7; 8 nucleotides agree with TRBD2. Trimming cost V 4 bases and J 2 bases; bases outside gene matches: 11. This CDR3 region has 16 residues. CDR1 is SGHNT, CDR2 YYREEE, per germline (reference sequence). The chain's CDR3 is CASSPSGSGRTYEQYF. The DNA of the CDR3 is TGTGCCAGCAGCCCCTCGGGCAGCGGGAGAACCTACGAGCAGTACTTC.

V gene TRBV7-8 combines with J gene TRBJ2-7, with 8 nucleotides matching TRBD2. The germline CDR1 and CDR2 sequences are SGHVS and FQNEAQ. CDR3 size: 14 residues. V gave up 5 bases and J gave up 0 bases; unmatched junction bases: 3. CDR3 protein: CASSPGTSSYEQYF. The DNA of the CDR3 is TGTGCCAGCAGCCCCGGGACTAGCTCCTACGAGCAGTACTTC.

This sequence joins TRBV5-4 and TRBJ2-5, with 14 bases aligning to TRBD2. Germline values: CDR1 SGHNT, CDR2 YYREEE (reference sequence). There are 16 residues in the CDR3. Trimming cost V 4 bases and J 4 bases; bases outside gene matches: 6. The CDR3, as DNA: TGTGCCAGCAGCACCGGGACTAGCGGGAGTAGAGAGACCCAGTACTTC. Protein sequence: CASSTGTSGSRETQYF.

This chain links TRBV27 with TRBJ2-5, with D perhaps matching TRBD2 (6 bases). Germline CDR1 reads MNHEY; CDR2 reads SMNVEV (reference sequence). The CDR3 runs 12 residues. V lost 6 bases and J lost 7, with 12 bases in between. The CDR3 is CASRGQGGTQYF. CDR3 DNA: TGTGCCAGCAGGGGCCAGGGAGGGACCCAGTACTTC.

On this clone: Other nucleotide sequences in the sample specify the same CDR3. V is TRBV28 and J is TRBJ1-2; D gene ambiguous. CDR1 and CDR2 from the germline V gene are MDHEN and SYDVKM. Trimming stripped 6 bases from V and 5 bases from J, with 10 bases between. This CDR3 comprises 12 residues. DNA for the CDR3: TGTGCCAGCAGCCTTAGGTTGTATGGCTACACCTTC. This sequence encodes CASSLRLYGYTF.

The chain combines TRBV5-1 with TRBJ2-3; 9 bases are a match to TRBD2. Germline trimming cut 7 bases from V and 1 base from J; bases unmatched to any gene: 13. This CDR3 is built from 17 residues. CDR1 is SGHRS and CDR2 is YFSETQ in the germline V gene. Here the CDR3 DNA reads TGCGCCAGCGGACGGCTAGCGGGGCGAGATGGCACAGATACGCAGTATTTT. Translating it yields CASGRLAGRDGTDTQYF.

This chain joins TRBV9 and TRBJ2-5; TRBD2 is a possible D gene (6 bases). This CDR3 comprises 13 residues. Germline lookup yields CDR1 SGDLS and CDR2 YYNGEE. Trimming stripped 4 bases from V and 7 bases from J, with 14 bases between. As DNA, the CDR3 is TGTGCCAGCAGCCTGGGGGGACTCGGGACCCAGTACTTC. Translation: CASSLGGLGTQYF.

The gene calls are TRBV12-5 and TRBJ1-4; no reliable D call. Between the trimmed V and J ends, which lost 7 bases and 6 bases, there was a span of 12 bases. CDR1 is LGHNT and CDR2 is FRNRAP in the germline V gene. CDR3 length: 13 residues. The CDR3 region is CASVAAKYEKLFF. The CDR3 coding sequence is TGTGCTAGTGTGGCCGCTAAGTATGAAAAACTGTTTTTT. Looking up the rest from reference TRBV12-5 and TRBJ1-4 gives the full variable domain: DARVTQTPRHKVTEMGQEVTMRCQPILGHNTVFWYRQTMMQGLELLAYFRNRAPLDDSGMPKDRFSAEMPDATLATLKIQPSEPRDSAVYFCASVAAKYEKLFFGSGTQLSVL.

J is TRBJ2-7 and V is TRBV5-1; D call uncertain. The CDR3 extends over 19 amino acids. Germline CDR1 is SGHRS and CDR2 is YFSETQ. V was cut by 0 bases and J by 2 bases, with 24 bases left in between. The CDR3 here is CASSLEGFDPSLGTYEQYF. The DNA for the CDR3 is TGCGCCAGCAGCTTGGAGGGTTTTGATCCTTCGTTAGGGACCTACGAGCAGTACTTC.

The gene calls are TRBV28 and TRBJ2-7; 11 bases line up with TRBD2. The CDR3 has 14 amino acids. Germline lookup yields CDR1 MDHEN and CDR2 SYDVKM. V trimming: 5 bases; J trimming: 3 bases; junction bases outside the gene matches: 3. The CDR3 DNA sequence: TGTGCCAGCAGTGGGACTAGCGGTTTCTACGAGCAGTACTTC. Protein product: CASSGTSGFYEQYF.

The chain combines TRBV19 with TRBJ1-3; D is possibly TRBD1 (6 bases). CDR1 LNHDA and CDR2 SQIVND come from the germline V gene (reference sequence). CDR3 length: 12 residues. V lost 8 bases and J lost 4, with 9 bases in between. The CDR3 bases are TGTGCCAGTCAGGACAGCGGAAACACCATATATTTT. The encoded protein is CASQDSGNTIYF. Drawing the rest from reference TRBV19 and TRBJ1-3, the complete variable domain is DGGITQSPKYLFRKEGQNVTLSCEQNLNHDAMYWYRQDPGQGLRLIYYSQIVNDFQKGDIAEGYSVSREKKESFPLTVTSAQKNPTAFYLCASQDSGNTIYFGEGSWLTVV.